The 10 T cell receptor beta chains in this list originate from one sample, sequenced in a study of HIV-infected patients and healthy controls (dated by TCRdb to the mid-2010s). Library preparation used 5' RACE. Sequenced using an Illumina MiSeq. TCRdb passed the public sequencing reads through fastp at Q25 and MiXCR, retaining productive beta sequences. Duplicate CDR3 protein sequences are folded into a single record with the most common DNA and genes. The sample table holds more than 60,000 distinct CDR3 sequences, of which under 25% were seen once. The ten most abundant clones make up approximately 1.5% of the sample. The sample taken for sequencing was CD4+ T cells from blood. These TCRs come from a human donor in good health.

In regard to this clonotype: This could be a read error, since a much larger clone is one nucleotide away. The gene calls are TRBV5-5 and TRBJ2-3; 16 nucleotides agree with TRBD2. This CDR3 has 20 amino acids. V lost 0 bases and J lost 5; bases outside the gene matches: 12. Germline V gene lookup returns CDR1 SGHKS and CDR2 YYEKEE (reference sequence). CDR3 nucleotides: TGTGCCAGCAGCTTGGGCGTTTTGGGACTAGCGGGGGGGCTAGTAGATACGCAGTATTTT. Its protein product is CASSLGVLGLAGGLVDTQYF.

In its sample, this clonotype was seen a few times. V and J are TRBV5-1 and TRBJ1-1; D is unresolved. CDR1 is SGHRS and CDR2 is YFSETQ in the germline V gene. The length of the CDR3 is 13 residues. V lost 1 base, J lost 4 bases, and 8 bases lay in between. The CDR3 is CASSLIVSTEAFF. The CDR3 nucleotides read TGCGCCAGCAGCTTGATAGTGAGCACTGAAGCTTTCTTT.

This clonotype was counted ten times or more. V gene TRBV7-3 combines with J gene TRBJ1-1; 7 nucleotides line up with TRBD1. Germline assignment: CDR1 SGHTA and CDR2 FQGTGA. The CDR3 covers 13 residues. V was clipped by 1 base and J by 7 bases; unmatched bases: 3. The CDR3 region has the DNA TGTGCCAGCAGCTTAAGTTGGACAGGTGAAGCTTTCTTT. The encoded protein is CASSLSWTGEAFF.

This clonotype was seen repeatedly, ten times or more. The rearrangement uses TRBV7-2 and TRBJ1-3, with D unclear. The CDR3 runs 15 residues. Germline lookup yields CDR1 SGHTA and CDR2 FQGNSA. V lost 5 bases, J lost 0 bases, and 11 bases lay in between. The CDR3 region has the DNA TGTGCCAGCAGCCCCGACATGCACTCTGGAAACACCATATATTTT. Its translation: CASSPDMHSGNTIYF.

The CDR3 region is CASSYTPGNRILGEQYF. CDR3 DNA sequence: TGTGCCAGCAGTTACACCCCCGGGAACAGGATATTAGGCGAGCAGTACTTC. The V and J genes are TRBV6-6 and TRBJ2-7, with D perhaps matching TRBD1 or TRBD2 (5 bases each). Trimming took off 2 bases at V and 6 bases at J, with 23 bases between the two ends. CDR3 length: 17 amino acids. Germline V gives CDR1 MNHNY, CDR2 SVGAGI (reference sequence).

This clonotype was picked up a small number of times. The CDR3 nucleotides read TGTGCCAGCTCACCTTTTACAGGGGGCGACACTGAAGCTTTCTTT. Protein: CASSPFTGGDTEAFF. The rearrangement links TRBV18 to TRBJ1-1, with 9 bases that match TRBD1. Germline V gene sequence: CDR1 KGHSH, CDR2 LQKENI. V gave up 3 bases and J gave up 3 bases; unmatched junction bases: 5. This CDR3 contains 15 residues.

Many counts were recorded for this clonotype. The genes are TRBV12-3 or TRBV12-4 and TRBJ2-7; D remains unclear. This CDR3 has 13 amino acids. Trimming took off 1 base at V and 3 bases at J, with 7 bases between the two ends. CDR3 sequence (DNA): TGTGCCAGCAGTTTAGGGCCCATCTACGAGCAGTACTTC. Its protein product is CASSLGPIYEQYF.

This clonotype came up many times. V usage is TRBV5-6 and J usage is TRBJ2-1; 7 bases map to TRBD2. This CDR3 contains 16 residues. The V segment lost 4 bases and the J segment 3 bases; nucleotides outside the gene matches: 10. Germline CDR1 is SGHDT and CDR2 is YYEEEE. CDR3 DNA: TGTGCCAGCAGCCCCATTGGACTAGACGTCTACAATGAGCAGTTCTTC. This translates into CASSPIGLDVYNEQFF.

The chain recombines TRBV5-1 with TRBJ2-5, with 7 bases matching TRBD2. In germline, CDR1 is SGHRS, CDR2 YFSETQ. The CDR3 loop spans 13 amino acids. V was pared by 0 bases and J by 4 bases, with 0 bases of the junction left unmatched. This CDR3 is CASSLAGGETQYF. CDR3 coding DNA: TGCGCCAGCAGCTTGGCGGGGGGAGAGACCCAGTACTTC.

The V and J genes are TRBV12-3 or TRBV12-4 and TRBJ1-6; 11 nucleotides line up with TRBD1. With 6 bases clipped from V and 10 bases from J, the junction kept 11 bases outside the gene matches. The CDR3 runs 16 residues. The CDR3 DNA reads as TGTGCCAGCAGCGAGGGGCCCAGGACAGGGGGCTCACCCCTCCACTTT. This codes for CASSEGPRTGGSPLHF.